Below, 9 T cell receptor beta chains from the same sample are listed, as sequenced in a study of CD8+ T cells in alopecia areata. cDNA serving as the sequencing template came from extracted, reverse transcribed RNA. Method: immunoSEQ multiplex PCR; TCRdb's copy keeps in-frame clones and lacks some. This sample has over 100,000 clones, with 49% found just once. This specimen was CD8+ T cells sorted from blood, taken at week 0. These receptor sequences come from a human donor with alopecia areata.

This clone appeared a few times. This chain links TRBV5-4 with TRBJ2-5; TRBD2 matches 7 bases. Germline V gene lookup returns CDR1 SGHNT and CDR2 YYREEE (reference sequence). The J segment lost 5 bases and the V segment lost 4 bases, leaving 11 bases of the junction unmatched. This CDR3 has 15 amino acids. The CDR3: CASSPGERGRETQYF. Written as DNA, the CDR3 is TGTGCCAGCAGCCCAGGAGAGCGGGGACGGGAGACCCAGTACTTC.

The chain links TRBV6-5 to TRBJ2-7; D tentatively reads TRBD1 or TRBD2 (6 bases each). CDR3 size: 16 residues. Germline assignment: CDR1 MNHEY and CDR2 SVGAGI. Deletions cut 0 bases from V and 2 bases from J, with 14 bases between. Here the CDR3 reads CASSYSIGGRTYEQYF. In nucleotides, the CDR3 is TGTGCCAGCAGTTACTCGATAGGGGGGAGGACCTACGAGCAGTACTTC.

The chain recombines TRBV25-1 with TRBJ1-4, with D uncertain. This CDR3 is 14 amino acids long. Trimming shortened V by 2 bases and J by 6 bases, and 10 bases separated the two germline ends. From germline, CDR1 is MGHDK and CDR2 SYGVNS. The CDR3 loop is CASSELVPDEKLFF. CDR3 DNA sequence: TGTGCCAGCAGTGAACTGGTCCCGGATGAAAAACTGTTTTTT.

The rearrangement uses TRBV28 and TRBJ1-5; 7 bases line up with TRBD1. The CDR3 totals 16 residues. Germline lookup yields CDR1 MDHEN and CDR2 SYDVKM. Trimming at V came to 6 bases and at J to 0 bases, leaving 8 bases not matched to a gene. In nucleotides, the CDR3 is TGTGCCAGCAGCACAAGACAGGGTGCTAGCAATCAGCCCCAGCATTTT. It yields the protein CASSTRQGASNQPQHF. The full variable domain, completed using reference TRBV28 and TRBJ1-5, is DVKVTQSSRYLVKRTGEKVFLECVQDMDHENMFWYRQDPGLGLRLIYFSYDVKMKEKGDIPEGYSVSREKKERFSLILESASTNQTSMYLCASSTRQGASNQPQHFGDGTRLSIL.

The table lists this clone with a count of one. The chain uses TRBV5-6 and TRBJ1-1; D is ambiguous. V shed 5 bases and J shed 1 base, with 9 bases lying between them. Germline lookup yields CDR1 SGHDT and CDR2 YYEEEE. This CDR3 region has 13 residues. CDR3 sequence: CASRTTENTEAFF. The CDR3 DNA sequence: TGTGCCAGCAGGACAACAGAGAACACTGAAGCTTTCTTT.

The chain has TRBV4-2 and TRBJ1-5, with D perhaps matching TRBD1 (6 bases). The CDR3 is 13 amino acids. CDR1 is LGHNA and CDR2 is YNFKEQ in the germline V gene. Trimming stripped 0 bases from V and 7 bases from J, with 7 bases between. This CDR3 reads CASSQEGGQPQHF. The CDR3 DNA is TGTGCCAGCAGCCAAGAGGGGGGCCAGCCCCAGCATTTT.

The chain carries TRBV27 and TRBJ1-5; D not resolved. This CDR3 is 15 amino acids long. Germline values: CDR1 MNHEY, CDR2 SMNVEV (reference sequence). Trimming removed 6 bases at V and 0 bases at J, with 12 bases between. Here the CDR3 DNA reads TGTGCCAGCAGCCAAGAGCGGGGTAGCAATCAGCCCCAGCATTTT. Its translation: CASSQERGSNQPQHF.

This clone was detected a few times. This sample also contains other DNA sequences that code for the same CDR3. The V and J genes are TRBV29-1 and TRBJ2-1; D may be TRBD2 (5 bases). Trimming removed 5 bases at V and 7 bases at J, with 6 bases between. The CDR3 consists of 10 residues. Germline-derived CDR1 and CDR2 are SQVTM and ANQGSEA. The CDR3 spells CSVRGNEQFF. Written as DNA, the CDR3 is TGCAGCGTTCGAGGGAATGAGCAGTTCTTC.

The chain carries TRBV2 and TRBJ1-5, with D unclear. CDR3 length: 15 amino acids. Trimming took off 8 bases at V and 0 bases at J, with 14 bases between the two ends. Germline V gene data show CDR1 as SNHLY and CDR2 as FYNNEI. The CDR3 coding sequence is TGTGCCAGCTTACCGCGACCCTATAGCAATCAGCCCCAGCATTTT. Translated: CASLPRPYSNQPQHF.